The clone carrying this TCR beta chain was counted at least ten times. Its antigen is undetermined. CDR1 and CDR2 from the germline V gene are SQVTM and ANQGSEA. The V end was cut by 3 bases, the J end by 6 bases, with 12 bases between. There are 12 residues in the CDR3. Amplified TCR beta CDR3 regions were obtained using RNA transcripts as template. Following a first-round RT-PCR that used HTBI primers, a second-round multiplex PCR was carried out. TCRdb re-called the multiplex PCR reads with MiXCR, one entry per CDR3 protein. The sample consists of 200,000 to 250,000 distinct CDR3 sequences, roughly 21% of them appearing once. The data originate from a study of Graves' ophthalmopathy and Graves' hyperthyroidism. Study results and caveats: Ophthalmopathy versus stable hyperthyroidism: 13-signature model gave roughly 88% sensitivity, 80% to 84% specificity. Most thyroid clonotypes expanded beyond 0.001 frequency were also found in blood.

Clinical symptoms and serum thyroxine were used for diagnosis; TRAb, thyroid ultrasound and orbital computed tomography were also relied on. The clonotype originates from a woman in her forties or fifties with Graves' ophthalmopathy. Input material: peripheral blood. This chain joins TRBV29-1 and TRBJ2-7; tentative D call: TRBD1 (6 bases). CDR3 bases: TGCAGCGTTGACAGGGGAACGGGCGAGCAGTACTTC. It translates to CSVDRGTGEQYF.